The 2 T cell receptor beta chains listed next were all sequenced from one sample in a study of blood T cells in healthy people across ages (dated by TCRdb to 2015 to 2017). The library was obtained by 5' RACE. These reads were obtained on an Illumina HiSeq 2500. A second PCR of roughly 7 to 11 cycles was performed with a sample-barcoded 5' primer and a J-beta primer mix. Through fastp at Q25 and MiXCR, TCRdb rebuilt clones from the public reads, retaining in-frame beta chains. Each entry is one CDR3 protein sequence, shown with its most common DNA and genes. The table for this sample lists 700,000 or so distinct CDR3 sequences; 22% of them were counted only once. Of the sample, 20% to 25% falls within the top ten clones. Sample: blood. These receptors came from a man between 65 and 85 years old in good health.

The chain joins TRBV20-1 to TRBJ2-4; tentative D call: TRBD1 (6 bases). The V gene's germline CDR1 is DFQATT and CDR2 SNEGSKA (reference sequence). Trimming left V 1 base short and J 3 bases short, with 10 bases between. CDR3 length equals 14 residues. The CDR3 DNA sequence: TGCAGTGCTAGAGTCGCGGACAGCAAAAACATTCAGTACTTC. It yields the protein CSARVADSKNIQYF.

J is TRBJ2-3 and V is TRBV5-1; D not resolved. CDR3 length: 14 amino acids. V was shortened by 4 bases and J by 10 bases, with 19 bases between the two germline ends. Looked up from germline, CDR1 is SGHRS and CDR2 is YFSETQ. CDR3 bases: TGCGCCAGCAGCCGGGCAGGCCCCTTTTTTGCGCAGTATTTT. This sequence encodes CASSRAGPFFAQYF.